The TCR beta chain under discussion was sequenced for a study of identical twins. Study-level results: The authors noted that invariant MAIT and iNKT cells could partly confound zero-insertion analyses. Rather than following the same donors, the conclusions depended on cross-sectional statistical analysis. Out-of-frame TCR alpha sharing in monozygotic twins exceeded recombination model predictions.

Unique molecular identifiers were present on the cDNA, and a universal primer site came from template switching. From the 5' RACE reads, TCRdb called clonotypes with MiXCR, one entry per CDR3 protein. The data contain 1.5 million to 2 million distinct CDR3 sequences, around 33% of them singletons. As concerns this clonotype: Its cognate antigen is unknown.

Sequencing was carried out using cord blood. The receptor was isolated from a newborn girl in good health.

The CDR3 sequence: CSAYRTSGVYNEQFF. CDR3 in DNA: TGCAGTGCCTATCGAACTAGCGGGGTCTACAATGAGCAGTTCTTC. V is TRBV20-1 and J is TRBJ2-1; TRBD2 agrees at 10 bases. Germline V lookup: CDR1 DFQATT, CDR2 SNEGSKA (reference sequence). This CDR3 has 15 amino acids. Trimming cost V 6 bases and J 3 bases; bases outside gene matches: 8.